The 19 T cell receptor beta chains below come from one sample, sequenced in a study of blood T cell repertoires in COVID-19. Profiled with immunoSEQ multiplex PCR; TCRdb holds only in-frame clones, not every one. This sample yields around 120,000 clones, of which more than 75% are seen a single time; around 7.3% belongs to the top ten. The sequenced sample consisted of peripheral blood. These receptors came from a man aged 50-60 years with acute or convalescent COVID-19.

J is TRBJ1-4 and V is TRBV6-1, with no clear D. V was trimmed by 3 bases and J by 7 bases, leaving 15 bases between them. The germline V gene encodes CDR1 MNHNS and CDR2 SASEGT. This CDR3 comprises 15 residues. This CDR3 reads CASSEAQMGREKLFF. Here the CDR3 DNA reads TGTGCCAGCAGTGAGGCCCAGATGGGCCGTGAAAAACTGTTTTTT.

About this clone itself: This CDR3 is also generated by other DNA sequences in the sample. CDR3 sequence reads: CASTQGDQPQHF. For the CDR3, the DNA is TGTGCCAGCACTCAAGGGGATCAGCCCCAGCATTTT. V gene TRBV6-6 combines with J gene TRBJ1-5, with D possibly being TRBD1 (5 bases). Germline values: CDR1 MNHNY, CDR2 SVGAGI (reference sequence). V was pared by 7 bases and J by 5 bases, with 9 bases between. The CDR3 consists of 12 residues.

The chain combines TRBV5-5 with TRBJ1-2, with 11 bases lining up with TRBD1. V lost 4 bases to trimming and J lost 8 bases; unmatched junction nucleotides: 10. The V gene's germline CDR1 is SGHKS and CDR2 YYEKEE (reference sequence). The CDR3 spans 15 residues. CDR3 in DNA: TGTGCCAGCAGCGGGTTAGGACAGGGGGCGGAGGGCTACACCTTC. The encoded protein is CASSGLGQGAEGYTF.

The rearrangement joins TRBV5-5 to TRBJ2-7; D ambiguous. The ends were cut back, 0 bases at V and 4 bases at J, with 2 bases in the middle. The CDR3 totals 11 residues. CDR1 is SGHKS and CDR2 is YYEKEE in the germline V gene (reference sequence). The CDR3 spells CASSLAYEQYF. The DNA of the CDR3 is TGTGCCAGCAGCTTGGCGTACGAGCAGTACTTC.

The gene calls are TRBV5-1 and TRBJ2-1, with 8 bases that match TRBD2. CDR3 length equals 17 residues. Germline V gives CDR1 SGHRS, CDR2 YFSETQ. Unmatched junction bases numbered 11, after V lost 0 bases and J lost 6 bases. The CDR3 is CASSLVPGAGVSNEQFF. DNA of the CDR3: TGCGCCAGCAGCTTGGTTCCTGGAGCGGGAGTGTCCAATGAGCAGTTCTTC.

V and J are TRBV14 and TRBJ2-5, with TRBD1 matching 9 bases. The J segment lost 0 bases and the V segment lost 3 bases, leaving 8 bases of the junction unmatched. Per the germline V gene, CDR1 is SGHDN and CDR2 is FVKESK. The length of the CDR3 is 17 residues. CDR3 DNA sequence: TGTGCCAGCAGCCACCACGGGACAGGGAGGTACCAAGAGACCCAGTACTTC. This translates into CASSHHGTGRYQETQYF.

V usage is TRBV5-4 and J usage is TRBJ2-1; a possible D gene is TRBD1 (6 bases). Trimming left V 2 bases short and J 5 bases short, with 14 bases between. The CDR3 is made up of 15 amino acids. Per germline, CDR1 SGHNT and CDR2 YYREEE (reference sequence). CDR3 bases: TGTGCCAGCAGCTTTCCGACAGGTGTGAACAATGAGCAGTTCTTC. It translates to CASSFPTGVNNEQFF.

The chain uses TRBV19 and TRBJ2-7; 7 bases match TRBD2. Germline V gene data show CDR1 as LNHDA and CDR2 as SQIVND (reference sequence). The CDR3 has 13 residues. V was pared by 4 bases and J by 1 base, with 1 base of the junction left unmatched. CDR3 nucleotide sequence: TGTGCCAGTAGTAGCGGGAGTTCCTACGAGCAGTACTTC. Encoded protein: CASSSGSSYEQYF.

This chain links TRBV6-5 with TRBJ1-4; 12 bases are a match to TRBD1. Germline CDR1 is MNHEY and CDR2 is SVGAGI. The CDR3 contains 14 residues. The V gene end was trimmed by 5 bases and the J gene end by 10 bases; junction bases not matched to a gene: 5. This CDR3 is CASSLGQGAGKLFF. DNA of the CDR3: TGTGCCAGCAGTCTGGGACAGGGGGCCGGAAAACTGTTTTTT.

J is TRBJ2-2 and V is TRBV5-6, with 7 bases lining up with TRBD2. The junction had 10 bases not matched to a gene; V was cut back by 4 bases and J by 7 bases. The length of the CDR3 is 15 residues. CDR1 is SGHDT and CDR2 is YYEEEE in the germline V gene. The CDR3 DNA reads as TGTGCCAGCAGCCCAAGACTAGCCGCCAGCGGGGAGCTGTTTTTT. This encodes CASSPRLAASGELFF.

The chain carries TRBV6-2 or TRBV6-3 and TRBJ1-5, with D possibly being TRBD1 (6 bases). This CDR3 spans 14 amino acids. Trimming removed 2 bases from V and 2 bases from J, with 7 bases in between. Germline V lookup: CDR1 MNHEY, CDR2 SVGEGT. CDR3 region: CASSYPGGNQPQHF. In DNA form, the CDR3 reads TGTGCCAGCAGTTACCCAGGGGGCAATCAGCCCCAGCATTTT.

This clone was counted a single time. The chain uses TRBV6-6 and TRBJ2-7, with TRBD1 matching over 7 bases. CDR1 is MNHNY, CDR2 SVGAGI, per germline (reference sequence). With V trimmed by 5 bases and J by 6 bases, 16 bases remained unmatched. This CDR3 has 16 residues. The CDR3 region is CASSLASGTVFSEQYF. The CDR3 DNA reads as TGTGCCAGCAGTCTCGCCTCCGGGACAGTTTTCTCCGAGCAGTACTTC.

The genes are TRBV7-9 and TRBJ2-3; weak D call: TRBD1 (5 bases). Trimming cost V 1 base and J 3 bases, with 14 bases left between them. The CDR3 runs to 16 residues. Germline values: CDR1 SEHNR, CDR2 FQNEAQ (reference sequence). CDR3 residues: CASSLEGNRGTDTQYF. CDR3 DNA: TGTGCCAGCAGCTTAGAGGGGAATCGAGGAACAGATACGCAGTATTTT. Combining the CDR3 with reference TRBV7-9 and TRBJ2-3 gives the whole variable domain DTGVSQNPRHKITKRGQNVTFRCDPISEHNRLYWYRQTLGQGPEFLTYFQNEAQLEKSRLLSDRFSAERPKGSFSTLEIQRTEQGDSAMYLCASSLEGNRGTDTQYFGPGTRLTVL.

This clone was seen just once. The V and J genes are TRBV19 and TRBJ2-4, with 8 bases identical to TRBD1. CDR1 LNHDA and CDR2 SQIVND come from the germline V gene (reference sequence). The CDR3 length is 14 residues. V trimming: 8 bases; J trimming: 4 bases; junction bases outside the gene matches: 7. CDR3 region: CASRSTGGKNIQYF. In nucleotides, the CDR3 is TGTGCCAGTCGCAGTACAGGGGGGAAAAACATTCAGTACTTC. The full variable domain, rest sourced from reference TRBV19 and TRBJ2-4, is DGGITQSPKYLFRKEGQNVTLSCEQNLNHDAMYWYRQDPGQGLRLIYYSQIVNDFQKGDIAEGYSVSREKKESFPLTVTSAQKNPTAFYLCASRSTGGKNIQYFGAGTRLSVL.

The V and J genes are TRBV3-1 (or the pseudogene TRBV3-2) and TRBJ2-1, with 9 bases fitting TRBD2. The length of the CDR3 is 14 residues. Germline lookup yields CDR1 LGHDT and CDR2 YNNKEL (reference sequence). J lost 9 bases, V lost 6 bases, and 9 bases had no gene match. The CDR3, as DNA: TGTGCCAGCAGTCTCGGACTAGCGACGGGTGAGCAGTTCTTC. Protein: CASSLGLATGEQFF.

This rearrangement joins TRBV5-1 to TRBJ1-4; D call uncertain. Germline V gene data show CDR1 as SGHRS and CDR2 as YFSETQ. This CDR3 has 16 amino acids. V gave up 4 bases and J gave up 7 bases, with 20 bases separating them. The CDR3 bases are TGCGCCAGCAGCCCGCTTATCGGGGTTCCTGGTGAAAAACTGTTTTTT. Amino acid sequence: CASSPLIGVPGEKLFF.

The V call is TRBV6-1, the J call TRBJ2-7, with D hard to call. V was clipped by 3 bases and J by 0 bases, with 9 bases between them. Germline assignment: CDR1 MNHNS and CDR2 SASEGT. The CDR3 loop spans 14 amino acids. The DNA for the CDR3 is TGTGCCAGCAGTGACACAGCCCTCTCCTACGAGCAGTACTTC. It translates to CASSDTALSYEQYF.

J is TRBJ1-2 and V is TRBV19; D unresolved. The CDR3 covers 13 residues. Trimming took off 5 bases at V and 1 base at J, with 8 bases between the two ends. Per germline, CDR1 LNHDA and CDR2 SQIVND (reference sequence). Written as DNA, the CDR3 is TGTGCCAGTAGTCGGGGAGGTAACTATGGCTACACCTTC. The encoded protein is CASSRGGNYGYTF.

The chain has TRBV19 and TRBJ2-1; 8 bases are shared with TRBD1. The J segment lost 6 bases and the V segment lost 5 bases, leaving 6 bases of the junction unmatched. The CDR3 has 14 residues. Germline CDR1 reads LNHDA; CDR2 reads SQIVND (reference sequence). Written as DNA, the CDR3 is TGTGCCAGTAGTTGGACAGGGTCTCCCAATGAGCAGTTCTTC. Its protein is CASSWTGSPNEQFF.